The 27 T cell receptor beta chains below were found in one sample sequenced in a study of regulatory T cells in long-lasting Graves disease. CDR3-region Arm-PCR and iRepertoire HTBI primers produced the TCR beta libraries. TCRdb reanalysed the multiplex PCR reads using MiXCR and keeps one entry per CDR3 protein. The data show 350,000 to 500,000 distinct CDR3 sequences, with roughly a fifth seen just once and approximately 15% held by the top ten. Sample time point: persistent/refractory GD, antithyroid drugs over 5 years with positive TRAb. Making the TCR library involved RNA that had been extracted from PBMCs. Sequenced here: peripheral blood mononuclear cells (PBMCs), sampled when the disease was refractory, from a patient treated with antithyroid drugs. The source is a female donor with Graves disease.

This clonotype was detected many times. CDR3 bases: TGTGCCAGCAGTGTGGAACAGCCGTATGGCTACACCTTC. Translating gives CASSVEQPYGYTF. V and J are TRBV2 and TRBJ1-2; D not certain. The CDR3 spans 13 residues. Germline assignment: CDR1 SNHLY and CDR2 FYNNEI. Trimming cost V 4 bases and J 5 bases, with 11 bases left between them. Combining the CDR3 with reference TRBV2 and TRBJ1-2 gives the whole variable domain EPEVTQTPSHQVTQMGQEVILRCVPISNHLYFYWYRQILGQKVEFLVSFYNNEISEKSEIFDDQFSVERPDGSNFTLKIRSTKLEDSAMYFCASSVEQPYGYTFGSGTRLTVV.

There are many counts of this clonotype. This chain connects TRBV3-1 to TRBJ2-7; possibly TRBD2 for D (5 bases). CDR1 is LGHDT and CDR2 is YNNKEL in the germline V gene (reference sequence). Trimming took off 2 bases at V and 4 bases at J, with 6 bases between the two ends. The CDR3 runs to 12 residues. The CDR3 nucleotides read TGTGCCAGCAGCCAACCGGGATACGAGCAGTACTTC. Amino acid sequence: CASSQPGYEQYF.

V gene TRBV7-9 combines with J gene TRBJ2-1; 12 nucleotides agree with TRBD2. CDR3 length: 18 residues. The junction had 14 bases not matched to a gene; V was cut back by 3 bases and J by 8 bases. CDR1 and CDR2 from the germline V gene are SEHNR and FQNEAQ (reference sequence). The CDR3 sequence: CASSLPTSGSIFDDEQFF. DNA of the CDR3: TGTGCCAGCAGCTTGCCGACTAGCGGGAGTATCTTTGATGATGAGCAGTTCTTC.

The V gene is TRBV7-9, the J gene TRBJ2-7; D is uncertain. The CDR3 spans 12 residues. Between the trimmed V and J ends, which lost 5 bases and 6 bases, there was a span of 11 bases. Germline CDR1 reads SEHNR; CDR2 reads FQNEAQ (reference sequence). CDR3 coding DNA: TGTGCCAGCAGCCAAATGGCGGCCGAGCAGTACTTC. Encoded protein: CASSQMAAEQYF.

This clonotype was picked up many times. The genes are TRBV11-2 and TRBJ2-5, with 10 bases that match TRBD2. CDR1 SGHAT and CDR2 FQNNGV come from the germline V gene. V lost 5 bases to trimming and J lost 5 bases; unmatched junction nucleotides: 14. The CDR3 totals 17 residues. For the CDR3, the DNA is TGTGCCAGCAGCACGAGCGGGGGTAGCGGGAGGAAGGAGACCCAGTACTTC. Residues: CASSTSGGSGRKETQYF.

In its sample, this clonotype was seen many times. The chain links TRBV28 to TRBJ1-4; D is possibly TRBD1 (5 bases). V was cut by 4 bases and J by 8 bases, with 14 bases left in between. The germline V gene encodes CDR1 MDHEN and CDR2 SYDVKM. CDR3 length: 14 amino acids. CDR3 coding DNA: TGTGCCAGCAGTTCCATCGACAGTTGGGAAAAACTGTTTTTT. Its protein product is CASSSIDSWEKLFF.

As concerns this clonotype: This likely comes from a read error, as the CDR3 has no conserved phenylalanine or tryptophan at its end. The chain has TRBV20-1 and TRBJ2-7, with 9 bases that match TRBD1. The CDR3 contains 13 residues. CDR1 DFQATT and CDR2 SNEGSKA come from the germline V gene (reference sequence). The V segment lost 4 bases and the J segment 6 bases; nucleotides outside the gene matches: 7. In nucleotides, the CDR3 is TGCAGTGCTAAGGGGGACAGGGATTCCGAGCAGTACTCC. Its translation: CSAKGDRDSEQYS.

The genes are TRBV4-1 and TRBJ1-2; 7 positions match TRBD1. CDR1 and CDR2 from the germline V gene are MGHRA and YSYEKL. The CDR3 is 14 residues long. The V and J ends lost 5 bases and 5 bases, in that order; junction bases with no gene match: 8. The CDR3 protein is CASSFGTGEYGYTF. CDR3 DNA: TGCGCCAGCAGCTTCGGAACAGGGGAGTATGGCTACACCTTC.

Details on this clonotype: One base away lies a much larger clone, so this may be a sequencing read error. J is TRBJ1-2 and V is TRBV30, with TRBD1 as a possible D gene (5 bases). The CDR3 has 15 amino acids. CDR1 is GTSNPN, CDR2 SVGIG, per germline (reference sequence). Trimming pared 3 bases from V and 4 bases from J, leaving 18 bases between. The CDR3 protein is CAWRAGTHYPYGYTF. For the CDR3, the DNA is TGTGCCTGGAGGGCCGGGACCCATTACCCCTATGGCTACACCTTC.

This clonotype was recorded at least ten times. This chain links TRBV5-1 with TRBJ1-1; D might be TRBD1 (5 bases). The V gene's germline CDR1 is SGHRS and CDR2 YFSETQ. With 0 bases removed from V and 10 bases from J, the gap between germline ends came to 10 bases. The CDR3 consists of 12 residues. Written as DNA, the CDR3 is TGCGCCAGCAGCTTGGAGGGGTTCGTAGCTTTCTTT. It is translated as CASSLEGFVAFF.

A single count supports this clonotype. The rearrangement links TRBV5-4 to TRBJ2-7; TRBD1 matches at 7 bases. J was trimmed by 3 bases and V by 3 bases; bases with no gene match: 9. Germline CDR1 SGHNT, CDR2 YYREEE (reference sequence). The CDR3 is 15 amino acids. Here the CDR3 reads CASSSDRVKHYEQYF. The DNA of the CDR3 is TGTGCCAGCAGCTCAGACAGGGTTAAGCACTACGAGCAGTACTTC. The full variable domain, completed using reference TRBV5-4 and TRBJ2-7, is ETGVTQSPTHLIKTRGQQVTLRCSSQSGHNTVSWYQQALGQGPQFIFQYYREEENGRGNFPPRFSGLQFPNYSSELNVNALELDDSALYLCASSSDRVKHYEQYFGPGTRLTVT.

This clonotype appeared many times. V gene TRBV29-1 combines with J gene TRBJ1-4; maybe TRBD1 (5 bases). The CDR3 extends over 15 amino acids. The V gene lost 6 bases and the J gene lost 0 bases, with 14 bases spanning the gap. CDR1 is SQVTM and CDR2 is ANQGSEA in the germline V gene. The CDR3 protein is CSVAGRSSTNEKLFF. The CDR3 DNA reads TGCAGCGTGGCGGGACGGAGTTCAACTAATGAAAAACTGTTTTTT.

As concerns this clonotype: A read error is possible here, since a much larger clone lies one base away. The V call is TRBV2, the J call TRBJ2-1; 9 nucleotides line up with TRBD2. The CDR3 is 14 amino acids. V lost 8 bases, J lost 5 bases, and 7 bases stayed unmatched. Germline loops: CDR1 SNHLY, CDR2 FYNNEI. The chain's CDR3 is CASERGDTHNEQFF. Written as DNA, the CDR3 is TGTGCCAGCGAGCGGGGGGACACACACAATGAGCAGTTCTTC.

This sequence joins TRBV29-1 and TRBJ2-6; D gene uncertain. Germline CDR1 reads SQVTM; CDR2 reads ANQGSEA. V was clipped by 4 bases and J by 1 base, with 5 bases between them. This CDR3 is built from 13 residues. CDR3 sequence (DNA): TGCAGCGTTGTTACATCTGGGGCCAACGTCCTGACTTTC. Its protein is CSVVTSGANVLTF.

This clonotype was picked up many times. The chain combines TRBV29-1 with TRBJ1-4; 9 bases map to TRBD1. CDR3 length: 11 residues. The V gene's germline CDR1 is SQVTM and CDR2 ANQGSEA. The V and J ends lost 6 bases and 16 bases, in that order; junction bases with no gene match: 9. The CDR3 DNA follows: TGCAGCGTCACCGGGACAGGGCCCCAGTTTTTT. Translation: CSVTGTGPQFF. The whole variable domain, filled in from reference TRBV29-1 and TRBJ1-4, reads SAVISQKPSRDICQRGTSLTIQCQVDSQVTMMFWYRQQPGQSLTLIATANQGSEATYESGFVIDKFPISRPNLTFSTLTVSNMSPEDSSIYLCSVTGTGPQFFGSGTQLSVL.

This chain links TRBV6-2 or TRBV6-3 with TRBJ1-2, with 9 nucleotides matching TRBD1. The trim removed 5 bases at V and 4 bases at J, leaving 17 bases unmatched. The CDR3 is 18 residues long. Germline CDR1 reads MNHEY; CDR2 reads SVGEGT. The CDR3 bases are TGTGCCAGCAGTGAAATTATGACGACAGGGGGATCGCTCTATGGCTACACCTTC. The encoded protein is CASSEIMTTGGSLYGYTF.

This rearrangement joins TRBV20-1 to TRBJ1-4, with D hard to call. The V gene's germline CDR1 is DFQATT and CDR2 SNEGSKA (reference sequence). The CDR3 is 15 amino acids. The V end was cut by 0 bases, the J end by 6 bases, with 14 bases between. CDR3 DNA: TGCAGTGCTAGAGATTGGCAGCGGCTGGATGAAAAACTGTTTTTT. Its protein is CSARDWQRLDEKLFF.

The genes are TRBV7-3 and TRBJ2-3, with 10 nucleotides matching TRBD2. The J segment lost 8 bases and the V segment lost 4 bases, leaving 9 bases of the junction unmatched. CDR1 is SGHTA and CDR2 is FQGTGA in the germline V gene. The CDR3 contains 15 residues. The CDR3 sequence is CASSSGPSGGRTQYF. In DNA form, the CDR3 reads TGTGCCAGCAGCTCAGGTCCTAGCGGGGGACGTACGCAGTATTTT.

A few counts support this clonotype. This sequence joins TRBV18 and TRBJ2-7; possible D gene TRBD2, 6 bases. CDR1 is KGHSH and CDR2 is LQKENI in the germline V gene. The CDR3 length is 15 residues. The V gene lost 2 bases and the J gene lost 6 bases, with 17 bases spanning the gap. The CDR3 region has the DNA TGTGCCAGCTCACCATTCTCTTCCGGGAGTGGCGAGCAGTACTTC. It yields the protein CASSPFSSGSGEQYF.

The rearrangement uses TRBV11-2 and TRBJ2-7; 10 bases are a match to TRBD2. The CDR3 is made up of 16 amino acids. With 8 bases clipped from V and 4 bases from J, the junction kept 14 bases outside the gene matches. The germline CDR1 and CDR2 sequences are SGHAT and FQNNGV. CDR3 DNA: TGTGCCAGCCGGGGTGGGTCTAGCGGGAGCTCTTACGAGCAGTACTTC. It codes for CASRGGSSGSSYEQYF. Full variable domain (rest looked up from reference TRBV11-2 and TRBJ2-7): EAGVAQSPRYKIIEKRQSVAFWCNPISGHATLYWYQQILGQGPKLLIQFQNNGVVDDSQLPKDRFSAERLKGVDSTLKIQPAKLEDSAVYLCASRGGSSGSSYEQYFGPGTRLTVT.

This clonotype came up many times. This sequence joins TRBV2 and TRBJ2-7; possibly TRBD1 for D (6 bases). Germline assignment: CDR1 SNHLY and CDR2 FYNNEI. Trimming pared 7 bases from V and 2 bases from J, leaving 12 bases between. The CDR3 is made up of 13 amino acids. The CDR3 protein is CASKRDTTYEQYF. CDR3 DNA: TGTGCCAGCAAGAGGGACACAACCTACGAGCAGTACTTC.

This clonotype was observed many times. This chain connects TRBV5-6 to TRBJ1-4; D unresolved. The V end lost 2 bases, the J end lost 8 bases, and 7 bases lay between the germline ends. The CDR3 is 12 residues long. The germline gives CDR1 SGHDT, CDR2 YYEEEE. The CDR3 sequence: CASSLQGEKLFF. As DNA, the CDR3 is TGTGCCAGCAGCTTACAAGGAGAAAAACTGTTTTTT. The full variable domain, with the rest looked up from reference TRBV5-6 and TRBJ1-4, is DAGVTQSPTHLIKTRGQQVTLRCSPKSGHDTVSWYQQALGQGPQFIFQYYEEEERQRGNFPDRFSGHQFPNYSSELNVNALLLGDSALYLCASSLQGEKLFFGSGTQLSVL.

This chain links TRBV20-1 with TRBJ2-7; possibly TRBD1 or TRBD2 for D (7 bases each). V was clipped by 6 bases and J by 3 bases, with 18 bases between them. From germline, CDR1 is DFQATT and CDR2 SNEGSKA (reference sequence). This CDR3 has 14 residues. The CDR3 sequence: CSARGGRNVYEQYF. The CDR3 bases are TGCAGTGCCAGGGGGGGGCGAAATGTCTACGAGCAGTACTTC.

This clonotype was recorded at least ten times. V is TRBV27 and J is TRBJ2-7; D not resolved. This CDR3 spans 15 amino acids. Germline V lookup: CDR1 MNHEY, CDR2 SMNVEV (reference sequence). V dropped 2 bases and J dropped 3 bases, with 14 bases sitting between them. In DNA form, the CDR3 reads TGTGCCAGCAGTTTAGCGGACCCAACCTTCTACGAGCAGTACTTC. The encoded protein is CASSLADPTFYEQYF.

The table lists this clonotype with many counts. The chain couples TRBV27 to TRBJ1-2; 9 nucleotides match TRBD1. Losses at the gene ends were 6 bases for V and 4 bases for J; bases not matched to a gene: 6. Germline V gene data show CDR1 as MNHEY and CDR2 as SMNVEV (reference sequence). The CDR3 runs 14 residues. CDR3 residues: CASRYTGGSYGYTF. The CDR3 coding sequence is TGTGCCAGCAGATATACAGGGGGCAGCTATGGCTACACCTTC.

This clonotype was recorded many times. The chain recombines TRBV12-3 or TRBV12-4 with TRBJ1-1; TRBD1 matches at 9 bases. The CDR3 covers 14 residues. Trimming took 10 bases from V and 12 from J; bases not matched to a gene: 18. The CDR3 DNA sequence: TGTGCCACCTTTAAATTCCCGGGACAGGGCGTAACTTTCTTT. This translates into CATFKFPGQGVTFF.

This clonotype was seen at least ten times. This chain connects TRBV28 to TRBJ2-5; TRBD2 matches at 11 bases. The CDR3 sequence is 17 residues long. V lost 5 bases, J lost 4 bases, and 12 bases stayed unmatched. CDR1 and CDR2 from the germline V gene are MDHEN and SYDVKM. The CDR3 DNA reads as TGTGCCAGCAGTCTCGGACTAGCGGGCGAGCGTCGAGAGACCCAGTACTTC. As protein: CASSLGLAGERRETQYF.